Sequencing of this T cell receptor (beta chain) was carried out in a study of a mutant IDH1 vaccine in newly diagnosed glioma. Study-level information: Beginning 4-6 weeks after radiotherapy alone, or with temozolomide cycles, vaccination took place.

The CDR3 contains 11 residues. CDR1 is SEHNR, CDR2 FQNEAQ, per germline (reference sequence). V was clipped by 3 bases and J by 6 bases, with 3 bases between them. Described time point: week 11, during vaccination. Every vaccination contained 300 ug of the mutant IDH1 20-mer peptide and was paired with topical imiquimod. Study-wide results and caveats: Top-clonotype changes in peripheral T cells seemed unrelated to pseudoprogression. Of the patients, roughly 93% had vaccine-induced immune responses.

The table came from immunoSEQ multiplex PCR; TCRdb's copy has only in-frame clones and leaves some out. This table holds tens of thousands of clones, around 77% found once. Details on this clone: The antigen is unknown.

Sequenced here: PBMCs, sampled from a glioma patient whose treatment included an IDH1 peptide vaccine. This rearrangement joins TRBV7-9 to TRBJ2-1; D unresolved. This clonotype was obtained from a young woman with glioma. The CDR3 DNA is TGTGCCAGCAGCTTGGTCAATGAGCAGTTCTTC. This translates into CASSLVNEQFF.